This T cell receptor (beta chain) comes out of a study of immune heterogeneity within non-small cell lung tumors. With 600 to 700 ng used per sample, the template was genomic DNA from bulk tumor. Collection of several biopsies per primary tumor, spaced far apart, took place during surgery. Undergoing curative surgery were patients whose non-small cell lung cancer was untreated and newly diagnosed. Study conclusions and caveats: While identical dominant CDR3 beta clonotypes recurred across tumor sites within a patient, high-frequency clones unique to individual sites also appeared.

TCR beta CDR3 regions came from multiplex PCR with 32 forward V and 13 reverse J primers. TCRdb redid the calling of the multiplex PCR reads with MiXCR, one entry per CDR3 protein. The table has thousands of distinct CDR3 sequences, 25% to 30% seen once; the top ten hold roughly 15%. A word on this clonotype: Its specificity is unknown.

The germline V gene has CDR1 SNHLY and CDR2 FYNNEI. The CDR3 has 12 amino acids. V was shortened by 6 bases and J by 11 bases, with 14 bases between the two germline ends. The sequence came from a man in his 60s with non-small cell lung cancer. This chain uses TRBV2 with TRBJ2-1; D gene uncertain. The sample taken for sequencing was lung tumor tissue. CDR3 coding DNA: TGTGCCAGCAGCAGTGAGGTTAATAAGCAGTTCTTC. It specifies CASSSEVNKQFF.